This T cell receptor beta chain was sequenced for a study of persistence of HIV-infected CD4 T cells. Remarks on this clone: The antigen is unknown.

This was the immunoSEQ version 4 assay in survey mode. The method was immunoSEQ multiplex PCR; TCRdb's version includes in-frame clones alone and lacks a portion of them. The table includes over 40,000 clones, 75% to 80% detected once. Germline CDR1 reads ENHRY; CDR2 reads SYGVKD. The CDR3 spans 18 residues. Trimming removed 6 bases from V and 4 bases from J; junction bases left unmatched: 16. Cells were stimulated with overlapping HIV-1 Gag 15-mer peptides. CD40L/CD69 double-negative CD45RO-high memory CD4+ T cells were collected. The rearrangement links TRBV10-3 to TRBJ2-3; TRBD2 aligns across 10 bases. The sequence was obtained from an adult man with HIV who was CMV-seropositive. This sample comprised CD4+ T cells sorted from PBMCs after roughly 17-hour stimulation, obtained from a patient who received antiretroviral therapy. The chain's CDR3 is CAISGFTLTSGISDTQYF. CDR3 nucleotides: TGTGCCATCAGCGGATTCACCCTAACTAGCGGGATTTCAGATACGCAGTATTTT.